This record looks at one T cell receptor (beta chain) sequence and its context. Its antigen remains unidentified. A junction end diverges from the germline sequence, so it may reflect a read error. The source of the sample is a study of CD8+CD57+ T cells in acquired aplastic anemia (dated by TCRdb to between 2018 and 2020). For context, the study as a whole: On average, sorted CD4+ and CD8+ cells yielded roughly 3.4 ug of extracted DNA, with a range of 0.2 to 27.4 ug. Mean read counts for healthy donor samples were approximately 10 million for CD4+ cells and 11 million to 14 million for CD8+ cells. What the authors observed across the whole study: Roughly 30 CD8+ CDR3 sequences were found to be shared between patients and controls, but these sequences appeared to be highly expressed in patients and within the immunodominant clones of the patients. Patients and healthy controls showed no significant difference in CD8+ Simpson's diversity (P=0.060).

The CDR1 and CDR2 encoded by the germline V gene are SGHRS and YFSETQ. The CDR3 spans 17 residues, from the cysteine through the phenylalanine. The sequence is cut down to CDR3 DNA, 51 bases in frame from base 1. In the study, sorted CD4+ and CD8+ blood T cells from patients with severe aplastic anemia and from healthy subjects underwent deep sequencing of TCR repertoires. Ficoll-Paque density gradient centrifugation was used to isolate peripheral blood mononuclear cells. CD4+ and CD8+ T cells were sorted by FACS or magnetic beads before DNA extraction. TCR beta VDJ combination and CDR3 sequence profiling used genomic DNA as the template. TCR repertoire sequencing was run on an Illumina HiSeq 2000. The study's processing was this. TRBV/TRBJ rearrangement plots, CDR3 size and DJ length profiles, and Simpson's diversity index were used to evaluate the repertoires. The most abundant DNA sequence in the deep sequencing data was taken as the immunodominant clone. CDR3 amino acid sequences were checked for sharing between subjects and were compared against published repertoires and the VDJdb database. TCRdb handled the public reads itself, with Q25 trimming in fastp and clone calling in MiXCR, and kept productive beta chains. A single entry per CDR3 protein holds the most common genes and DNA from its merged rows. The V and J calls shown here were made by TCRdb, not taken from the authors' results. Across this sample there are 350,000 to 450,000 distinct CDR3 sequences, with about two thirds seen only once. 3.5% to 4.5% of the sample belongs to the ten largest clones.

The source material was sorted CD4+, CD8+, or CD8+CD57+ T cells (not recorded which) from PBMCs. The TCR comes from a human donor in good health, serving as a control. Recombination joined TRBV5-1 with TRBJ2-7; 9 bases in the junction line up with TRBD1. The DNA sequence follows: TGTGCCAGCAGCAGGGACAGGGCGGAGTGCCTAGTCTACGAGCAGTACTTC. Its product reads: CASSRDRAECLVYEQYF.